The entry below describes one T cell receptor beta chain. The antigen is not known. Produced via immunoSEQ multiplex PCR; TCRdb's table is partial and in-frame only. This table holds about 2.2 million clones, 93% found once. In the naive CD8 group, cells lacked CD45RO and were positively selected for CCR7, so terminally differentiated effector memory CD45RA+ cells were left out. The source of the sample is a study of shared clonotypes between healthy human individuals. As for the study in general: Donors were a couple of women and a few men aged 18 to 49. Study findings and constraints: Generation probabilities were higher for clonotypes shared across all four sorted-subset donors than for unshared ones.

The CDR3 has 14 amino acids. The sample was naive CD8+ T cells from PBMCs. The source of this sequence is a man in his late teens or twenties in good health. Some clones in this sample may be carry-over from other donors' samples. V is TRBV21-1 and J is TRBJ2-7. TRBV21-1 is given as a pseudogene. CDR3 loop: CASSPCGRGYEQYF. DNA of the CDR3: TGTGCCAGCAGCCCGTGTGGACGAGGCTACGAGCAGTACTTC.